These 18 T cell receptor beta chains share one sample of origin, sequenced in a study of Graves' ophthalmopathy and Graves' hyperthyroidism. From RNA, the CDR3 regions of TCR beta chains were amplified and sequenced. First-round RT-PCR relied on HTBI primers, and a second-round multiplex PCR came next. From the multiplex PCR reads, TCRdb called clonotypes with MiXCR, one entry per CDR3 protein. The data show around 1.1 million distinct CDR3 sequences, 35% to 40% seen once. Sequencing input: peripheral blood or thyroid tissue (not recorded which). These receptors all stem from an adult man with Graves' hyperthyroidism.

The table lists this clonotype with a few counts. This chain links TRBV19 with TRBJ1-3, with TRBD1 as a possible D gene (5 bases). This CDR3 region has 14 residues. The V and J ends lost 7 bases and 2 bases respectively, with 12 bases between them. The germline V gene encodes CDR1 LNHDA and CDR2 SQIVND (reference sequence). The CDR3: CASTPDITGNTIYF. CDR3 in DNA: TGTGCCAGTACCCCGGACATCACTGGAAACACCATATATTTT.

Ten or more counts support this clonotype. The V gene is TRBV9, the J gene TRBJ1-3; tentative D call: TRBD1 (5 bases). This CDR3 is built from 17 residues. CDR1 is SGDLS and CDR2 is YYNGEE in the germline V gene. Deletions cut 5 bases from V and 0 bases from J, with 18 bases between. Written as DNA, the CDR3 is TGTGCCAGCAGTGTAAGTCAGTCAGGGACCTCTGGAAACACCATATATTTT. Translation: CASSVSQSGTSGNTIYF.

This clonotype was detected only a few times. Germline and junction disagree at one end, which may indicate a read error. The DNA for the CDR3 is TGTGCCATCAGCAGAGACGAAGTCAGGGGGCATGGCTACACCTTC. Amino acids: CAISRDEVRGHGYTF. The V call is TRBV15, the J call TRBJ1-2; TRBD1 matches 8 bases. The length of the CDR3 is 15 residues. CDR1 is LNHNV, CDR2 YYDKDF, per germline (reference sequence).

This clonotype was seen many times. The J gene is TRBJ2-5, the V gene TRBV15; D is ambiguous. Germline CDR1 and CDR2: LNHNV and YYDKDF (reference sequence). The CDR3 sequence is 16 residues long. Trimming took 0 bases from V and 0 from J, leaving 11 bases between them. CDR3 residues: CATSRDTVTYQETQYF. The DNA for the CDR3 is TGTGCCACCAGCAGAGATACAGTCACGTACCAAGAGACCCAGTACTTC.

This clonotype was picked up many times. The chain carries TRBV9 and TRBJ2-7; 13 bases are shared with TRBD2. Unmatched junction bases numbered 10, after V lost 3 bases and J lost 10 bases. The CDR3 consists of 15 residues. Germline CDR1 SGDLS, CDR2 YYNGEE. CDR3 loop: CASSGGRLAGGTQYF. CDR3 DNA sequence: TGTGCCAGCAGCGGAGGACGACTAGCGGGAGGAACTCAGTACTTC.

A few counts support this clonotype. The chain links TRBV14 to TRBJ1-5, with D tentatively TRBD1 (6 bases). Looked up from germline, CDR1 is SGHDN and CDR2 is FVKESK. There are 15 residues in the CDR3. V lost 5 bases to trimming and J lost 3 bases, with 14 bases between them. The CDR3 here is CASSTGKGDNQPQHF. CDR3 in DNA: TGTGCCAGCAGCACGGGGAAGGGGGACAATCAGCCCCAGCATTTT.

This clonotype was picked up many times. The rearrangement links TRBV10-3 to TRBJ1-4, with D unresolved. This CDR3 region has 13 residues. CDR1 is ENHRY, CDR2 SYGVKD, per germline. The V and J ends lost 10 bases and 5 bases respectively, with 14 bases between them. CDR3 in DNA: TGTGCCACCTCCGGGCCTCAGAATGAAAAACTGTTTTTT. Its translation: CATSGPQNEKLFF.

There are many counts of this clonotype. At one end, the junction sequence differs from germline, possibly due to a read error. The chain uses TRBV5-1 and TRBJ2-7, with 10 bases matching TRBD2. The CDR3 consists of 14 residues. Germline lookup yields CDR1 SGHRS and CDR2 YFSETQ. The DNA of the CDR3 is TGTGCCAGCAGCCGACTAGCGGGTGGTTACGAGCAGTACTTC. This gives the protein CASSRLAGGYEQYF.

The genes are TRBV29-1 and TRBJ2-3; 9 bases match TRBD2. The CDR3 totals 15 residues. Germline V gene data show CDR1 as SQVTM and CDR2 as ANQGSEA. The V segment lost 7 bases and the J segment 0 bases; nucleotides outside the gene matches: 8. For the CDR3, the DNA is TGCAGCGCCCGTCAAACTAGCGGGAGCACAGATACGCAGTATTTT. Translation: CSARQTSGSTDTQYF.

This clonotype was counted ten times or more. This rearrangement joins TRBV9 to TRBJ2-5, with TRBD2 identical over 9 bases. From germline, CDR1 is SGDLS and CDR2 YYNGEE. The V and J ends lost 0 bases and 5 bases, in that order; junction bases with no gene match: 8. The CDR3 sequence is 16 residues long. The CDR3: CASSVGDSGSGETQYF. DNA for the CDR3: TGTGCCAGCAGCGTAGGAGATAGCGGGAGTGGGGAGACCCAGTACTTC.

Concerning this clonotype itself: A read error may account for a junction end that differs from germline. The V gene is TRBV7-8, the J gene TRBJ2-2; D possibly corresponds to TRBD1 (5 bases). Germline lookup yields CDR1 SGHVS and CDR2 FQNEAQ. The CDR3 contains 14 residues. The CDR3 region has the DNA TGTGCTAGCAATTGGGGCGCGAGCACCGGGGAGCTGTTTTTT. It specifies CASNWGASTGELFF.

V and J are TRBV7-9 and TRBJ2-5, with 14 bases lining up with TRBD2. The V and J ends lost 5 bases and 5 bases, in that order; junction bases with no gene match: 10. The germline gives CDR1 SEHNR, CDR2 FQNEAQ (reference sequence). This CDR3 comprises 17 residues. DNA for the CDR3: TGTGCCAGCAGCCCTGGGACTAGCGGGAGATACAGGGAGACCCAGTACTTC. Translating it yields CASSPGTSGRYRETQYF.

Concerning this clonotype itself: A much bigger clone sits one base away, suggesting this may be a read error. The V call is TRBV5-1, the J call TRBJ1-1, with TRBD1 matching over 8 bases. The germline gives CDR1 SGHRS, CDR2 YFSETQ. The CDR3 totals 16 residues. The CDR3 reads CAGSLQGAEMNTEAFF. The CDR3, as DNA: TGCGCCGGCAGCTTGCAGGGGGCTGAAATGAACACTGAAGCTTTCTTT.

This clonotype was seen repeatedly, ten times or more. J is TRBJ2-7 and V is TRBV7-9; D might be TRBD1 (6 bases). The CDR3 covers 15 residues. The V end lost 1 base, the J end lost 0 bases, and 10 bases lay between the germline ends. Germline assignment: CDR1 SEHNR and CDR2 FQNEAQ (reference sequence). CDR3 in amino acids: CASSLEDSYSYEQYF. CDR3 DNA: TGTGCCAGCAGCTTAGAGGACAGCTACTCCTACGAGCAGTACTTC.

The sample holds many counts of this clonotype. The gene calls are TRBV14 and TRBJ2-7; D is tentatively TRBD1 or TRBD2 (6 bases each). Germline CDR1 reads SGHDN; CDR2 reads FVKESK. The CDR3 is 16 amino acids. With 4 bases removed from V and 3 bases from J, the gap between germline ends came to 19 bases. Here the CDR3 reads CASSRHLYEGGYEQYF. In DNA, the CDR3 is TGTGCCAGCAGCCGACATCTTTACGAGGGGGGCTACGAGCAGTACTTC. The full variable domain, with the rest looked up from reference TRBV14 and TRBJ2-7, is EAGVTQFPSHSVIEKGQTVTLRCDPISGHDNLYWYRRVMGKEIKFLLHFVKESKQDESGMPNNRFLAERTGGTYSTLKVQPAELEDSGVYFCASSRHLYEGGYEQYFGPGTRLTVT.

This chain uses TRBV29-1 with TRBJ2-5, with 8 bases lining up with TRBD2. The junction had 6 bases not matched to a gene; V was cut back by 2 bases and J by 10 bases. This CDR3 is built from 12 residues. Germline V gene lookup returns CDR1 SQVTM and CDR2 ANQGSEA. CDR3: CSVEPAGEDQYF. The CDR3 bases are TGCAGCGTTGAACCAGCGGGGGAGGACCAGTACTTC.

Many counts were recorded for this clonotype. The chain couples TRBV29-1 to TRBJ1-1; 7 bases line up with TRBD1. Germline lookup yields CDR1 SQVTM and CDR2 ANQGSEA. V lost 6 bases to trimming and J lost 1 base; unmatched junction nucleotides: 5. The CDR3 runs 13 residues. The CDR3 sequence is CSVRQGTNTEAFF. The CDR3 DNA is TGCAGCGTCCGACAGGGTACGAACACTGAAGCTTTCTTT.

This clonotype was counted many times. The genes are TRBV2 and TRBJ2-7; tentative D call: TRBD2 (7 bases). The length of the CDR3 is 17 residues. Germline V gives CDR1 SNHLY, CDR2 FYNNEI. Trimming left V 7 bases short and J 0 bases short, with 22 bases between. CDR3 in DNA: TGTGCCAGCACCGGGAGGCGTGACAGGTCGAGCTCCTACGAGCAGTACTTC. Encoded protein: CASTGRRDRSSSYEQYF. Full variable domain (missing parts from reference TRBV2 and TRBJ2-7): EPEVTQTPSHQVTQMGQEVILRCVPISNHLYFYWYRQILGQKVEFLVSFYNNEISEKSEIFDDQFSVERPDGSNFTLKIRSTKLEDSAMYFCASTGRRDRSSSYEQYFGPGTRLTVT.